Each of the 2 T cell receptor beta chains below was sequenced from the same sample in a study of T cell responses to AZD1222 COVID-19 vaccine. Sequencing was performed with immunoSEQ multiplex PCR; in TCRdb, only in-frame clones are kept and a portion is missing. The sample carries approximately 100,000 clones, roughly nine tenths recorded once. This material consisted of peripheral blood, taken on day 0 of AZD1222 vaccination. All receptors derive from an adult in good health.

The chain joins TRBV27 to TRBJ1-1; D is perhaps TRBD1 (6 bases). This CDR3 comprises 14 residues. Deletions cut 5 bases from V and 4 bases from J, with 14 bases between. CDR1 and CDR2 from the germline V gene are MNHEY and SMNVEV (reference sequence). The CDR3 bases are TGTGCCAGCAGTAGAGGGACGACAGGCACTGAAGCTTTCTTT. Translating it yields CASSRGTTGTEAFF.

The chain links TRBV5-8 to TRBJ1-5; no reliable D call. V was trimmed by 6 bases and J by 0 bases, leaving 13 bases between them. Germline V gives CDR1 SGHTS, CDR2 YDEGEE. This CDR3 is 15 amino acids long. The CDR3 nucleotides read TGTGCCAGCACGCGGAGCAGGCTTAGCAATCAGCCCCAGCATTTT. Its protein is CASTRSRLSNQPQHF.